Below are 11 T cell receptor beta chains sequenced from a single sample in a study of blood T cell repertoires in COVID-19. The table came from immunoSEQ multiplex PCR; TCRdb's copy has only in-frame clones and leaves some out. The table includes some 180,000 clones, roughly 81% detected once. The sequenced sample was peripheral blood. The receptors shown here come from a woman aged 40 to 50 with COVID-19, enrolled during active disease.

V is TRBV10-2 and J is TRBJ2-3, with a tentative D call TRBD1 (6 bases). This CDR3 contains 14 residues. V was shortened by 1 base and J by 3 bases, with 8 bases between the two germline ends. Per the germline V gene, CDR1 is WSHSY and CDR2 is SAAADI. CDR3 sequence: CASSEWGLTDTQYF. In DNA, the CDR3 is TGCGCCAGCAGTGAGTGGGGGCTGACAGATACGCAGTATTTT.

The chain has TRBV6-5 and TRBJ2-5; D not certain. CDR1 and CDR2 from the germline V gene are MNHEY and SVGAGI. Trimming cost V 8 bases and J 1 base, with 8 bases left between them. This CDR3 spans 12 amino acids. CDR3 DNA: TGTGCCAGCCAGTGGTTCCAAGAGACCCAGTACTTC. Encoded protein: CASQWFQETQYF.

The rearrangement uses TRBV19 and TRBJ1-5, with 9 bases fitting TRBD1. The ends lost 0 bases at V and 7 bases at J; junction bases unmatched: 4. Germline CDR1 reads LNHDA; CDR2 reads SQIVND (reference sequence). The CDR3 is made up of 15 amino acids. In DNA form, the CDR3 reads TGTGCCAGTAGTATAGACGGACAGGGGTCCCAGCCCCAGCATTTT. This gives the protein CASSIDGQGSQPQHF.

The chain uses TRBV5-5 and TRBJ1-1; 7 bases are a match to TRBD1. Germline V gene data show CDR1 as SGHKS and CDR2 as YYEKEE (reference sequence). The CDR3 covers 16 residues. J was trimmed by 0 bases and V by 4 bases; bases with no gene match: 9. The CDR3 loop is CASSRVGTDMNTEAFF. CDR3 in DNA: TGTGCCAGCAGCAGAGTTGGGACAGACATGAACACTGAAGCTTTCTTT.

The rearrangement joins TRBV27 to TRBJ2-7; TRBD1 aligns across 7 bases. In germline, CDR1 is MNHEY, CDR2 SMNVEV (reference sequence). This CDR3 is 17 amino acids long. The V and J ends lost 4 bases and 2 bases, in that order; junction bases with no gene match: 14. This chain's CDR3 is CASSWGPSGTATYEQYF. In nucleotides, the CDR3 is TGTGCCAGCAGTTGGGGCCCCTCCGGGACAGCTACCTACGAGCAGTACTTC.

This clone was found a few times. V usage is TRBV5-8 and J usage is TRBJ1-5; the D gene is possibly TRBD1 (6 bases). CDR3 length equals 18 residues. The V gene lost 6 bases and the J gene lost 0 bases, with 22 bases spanning the gap. In germline, CDR1 is SGHTS, CDR2 YDEGEE. The CDR3 region is CASNHPTGQSYSNQPQHF. CDR3 DNA sequence: TGTGCCAGCAACCATCCCACAGGACAGTCCTATAGCAATCAGCCCCAGCATTTT.

The chain employs TRBV5-6 and TRBJ2-1; 7 nucleotides agree with TRBD2. There are 13 residues in the CDR3. Trimming cost V 2 bases and J 7 bases; bases outside gene matches: 3. Germline CDR1 and CDR2: SGHDT and YYEEEE. Written as DNA, the CDR3 is TGTGCCAGCAGCTTATGGGGGGGAAATGAGCAGTTCTTC. It is translated as CASSLWGGNEQFF.

The chain has TRBV4-2 and TRBJ1-3; D is uncertain. The CDR3 contains 17 residues. V was shortened by 0 bases and J by 0 bases, with 12 bases between the two germline ends. Germline V gene sequence: CDR1 LGHNA, CDR2 YNFKEQ. The CDR3 DNA is TGTGCCAGCAGCCAAGATGGGCCCACTAGCTCTGGAAACACCATATATTTT. Protein: CASSQDGPTSSGNTIYF.

This chain links TRBV9 with TRBJ1-2, with 7 bases that match TRBD1. The CDR3 runs to 15 residues. Germline lookup yields CDR1 SGDLS and CDR2 YYNGEE. J gave up 1 base and V 4 bases, and 7 bases lay outside the gene matches. The CDR3, as DNA: TGTGCCAGCAGCCAACACGGGACAGATAACTATGGCTACACCTTC. It yields the protein CASSQHGTDNYGYTF. Drawing the rest from reference TRBV9 and TRBJ1-2, the complete variable domain is DSGVTQTPKHLITATGQRVTLRCSPRSGDLSVYWYQQSLDQGLQFLIQYYNGEERAKGNILERFSAQQFPDLHSELNLSSLELGDSALYFCASSQHGTDNYGYTFGSGTRLTVV.

Only one count was recorded for this clone. V usage is TRBV11-2 and J usage is TRBJ2-7; D perhaps matches TRBD1 (6 bases). V shed 2 bases and J shed 4 bases, with 12 bases lying between them. The CDR3 consists of 14 residues. Germline V gene data show CDR1 as SGHAT and CDR2 as FQNNGV. The CDR3 loop reads CASSLTGTLYEQYF. CDR3 nucleotides: TGTGCCAGCAGCTTAACCGGGACACTTTACGAGCAGTACTTC.

This rearrangement joins TRBV5-1 to TRBJ2-1; weak D call: TRBD2 (5 bases). CDR3 length: 13 residues. Trimming removed 4 bases at V and 5 bases at J, with 10 bases between. Germline V gene data show CDR1 as SGHRS and CDR2 as YFSETQ. CDR3 bases: TGCGCCAGCAGCGAGGGAGAGGACAATGAGCAGTTCTTC. It encodes CASSEGEDNEQFF.